One and the same sample provided the 27 T cell receptor beta chains below, sequenced in a study of graft-versus-host responses after intestinal transplantation. TCRdb keeps only in-frame clones here, not all; method: immunoSEQ multiplex PCR. Here the sample spans 80,000 to 100,000 clones, 85% to 90% being singletons. Their specific antigens are unknown. The sequencing used unstimulated CD4+ T cells sorted from spleen or lymph node cells, collected before intestinal transplant. The receptor set was obtained from a human donor who received an intestinal transplant.

This chain connects TRBV28 to TRBJ1-1; TRBD1 matches at 10 bases. V lost 6 bases to trimming and J lost 5 bases; unmatched junction nucleotides: 12. CDR1 MDHEN and CDR2 SYDVKM come from the germline V gene. This CDR3 region has 16 residues. CDR3 coding DNA: TGTGCCAGCAGACCCGCCGGGGACAGGGGATGGACTGAAGCTTTCTTT. It is translated as CASRPAGDRGWTEAFF.

This chain links TRBV7-3 with TRBJ1-1; 8 nucleotides align to TRBD1. CDR1 and CDR2 (germline): SGHTA, FQGTGA. Trimming at V came to 5 bases and at J to 8 bases, leaving 10 bases not matched to a gene. CDR3 size: 14 residues. The CDR3 sequence is CASSPDRVLREAFF. The DNA of the CDR3 is TGTGCCAGCAGCCCGGACAGGGTCCTCAGAGAAGCTTTCTTT.

This chain joins TRBV27 and TRBJ2-3, with D possibly matching TRBD2 (5 bases). Trimming stripped 7 bases from V and 2 bases from J, with 16 bases between. The length of the CDR3 is 15 residues. Per the germline V gene, CDR1 is MNHEY and CDR2 is SMNVEV (reference sequence). CDR3 nucleotide sequence: TGTGCCAGCATCCCGAGGGCAGGCGTCACAGATACGCAGTATTTT. This sequence encodes CASIPRAGVTDTQYF.

J is TRBJ2-3 and V is TRBV11-2; a weak D match, TRBD1 (9 bases). Germline loops: CDR1 SGHAT, CDR2 FQNNGV. The CDR3 contains 16 residues. V was cut by 2 bases and J by 7 bases, with 19 bases left in between. CDR3 sequence: CASSLRGGDRENTQYF. CDR3 coding DNA: TGTGCCAGCAGCTTACGGGGGGGGGACAGGGAGAATACGCAGTATTTT.

The V and J genes are TRBV2 and TRBJ1-5, with 12 positions matching TRBD1. Germline V CDR1 and CDR2: SNHLY, FYNNEI. This CDR3 has 15 amino acids. Trimming cost V 8 bases and J 7 bases; bases outside gene matches: 9. The CDR3 protein is CASVEGQGAGQPQHF. The CDR3 nucleotides read TGTGCCAGCGTGGAGGGACAGGGGGCAGGACAGCCCCAGCATTTT.

This chain connects TRBV10-2 to TRBJ1-2; possibly TRBD1 for D (6 bases). V was cut by 4 bases and J by 4 bases, with 7 bases left in between. Per germline, CDR1 WSHSY and CDR2 SAAADI. This CDR3 spans 12 amino acids. CDR3 nucleotides: TGCGCCAGCAGTGCAGGGGCCTATGGCTACACCTTC. Translated: CASSAGAYGYTF.

V gene TRBV5-1 combines with J gene TRBJ2-2; D gene unclear. The CDR3 consists of 15 residues. In germline, CDR1 is SGHRS, CDR2 YFSETQ. V was clipped by 0 bases and J by 4 bases, with 10 bases between them. The CDR3 sequence is CASSLAVATTGELFF. Here the CDR3 DNA reads TGCGCCAGCAGCTTGGCAGTAGCCACCACCGGGGAGCTGTTTTTT. The whole variable domain, remainder taken from reference TRBV5-1 and TRBJ2-2, is KAGVTQTPRYLIKTRGQQVTLSCSPISGHRSVSWYQQTPGQGLQFLFEYFSETQRNKGNFPGRFSGRQFSNSRSEMNVSTLELGDSALYLCASSLAVATTGELFFGEGSRLTVL.

The CDR3 spells CASSLGAGTGVNEQFF. As DNA, the CDR3 is TGTGCCAGCAGCTTAGGGGCTGGGACTGGGGTCAATGAGCAGTTCTTC. V gene TRBV13 combines with J gene TRBJ2-1; the D gene is possibly TRBD2 (6 bases). The germline CDR1 and CDR2 sequences are PRHDT and FYEKMQ (reference sequence). V lost 0 bases and J lost 6, with 15 bases in between. CDR3 length: 16 residues. Supplemented by reference TRBV13 and TRBJ2-1, the full variable domain reads AAGVIQSPRHLIKEKRETATLKCYPIPRHDTVYWYQQGPGQDPQFLISFYEKMQSDKGSIPDRFSAQQFSDYHSELNMSSLELGDSALYFCASSLGAGTGVNEQFFGPGTRLTVL.

The chain recombines TRBV19 with TRBJ2-3; 13 positions agree with TRBD2. Germline V gene sequence: CDR1 LNHDA, CDR2 SQIVND (reference sequence). There are 15 residues in the CDR3. J was trimmed by 5 bases and V by 6 bases; bases with no gene match: 5. The CDR3 loop reads CASRRTSGSIDTQYF. CDR3 sequence (DNA): TGTGCCAGTAGAAGGACTAGCGGGAGTATAGATACGCAGTATTTT.

The chain uses TRBV5-1 and TRBJ2-1; 8 bases agree with TRBD2. Trimming removed 0 bases from V and 9 bases from J; junction bases left unmatched: 5. Germline lookup yields CDR1 SGHRS and CDR2 YFSETQ. The CDR3 spans 14 residues. The CDR3 is CASSLVGTSVEQFF. The CDR3 coding sequence is TGCGCCAGCAGCTTGGTCGGGACTAGTGTTGAGCAGTTCTTC.

This chain joins TRBV28 and TRBJ1-2; the D gene is possibly TRBD1 (5 bases). This CDR3 region has 16 residues. The ends were cut back, 2 bases at V and 2 bases at J, with 15 bases in the middle. Germline-derived CDR1 and CDR2 are MDHEN and SYDVKM. CDR3 loop: CASSLRRGTVNYGYTF. CDR3 in DNA: TGTGCCAGCAGTTTACGGCGCGGGACGGTAAACTATGGCTACACCTTC.

CDR3 sequence: CASSPQSVLAGYEQYF. CDR3 sequence (DNA): TGTGCCAGCTCACCACAAAGCGTACTAGCGGGATACGAGCAGTACTTC. The gene calls are TRBV18 and TRBJ2-7; 10 nucleotides line up with TRBD2. With V trimmed by 1 base and J by 4 bases, 7 bases remained unmatched. The germline gives CDR1 KGHSH, CDR2 LQKENI. This CDR3 is 16 amino acids long.

V is TRBV19 and J is TRBJ1-2; TRBD1 matches 12 bases. This CDR3 comprises 17 residues. The germline V gene has CDR1 LNHDA and CDR2 SQIVND (reference sequence). With V trimmed by 7 bases and J by 4 bases, 13 bases remained unmatched. The CDR3 DNA reads as TGTGCCAGTACCCCTTGGGACAGGGGGCGCGATGGCTATGGCTACACCTTC. It yields the protein CASTPWDRGRDGYGYTF.

The rearrangement uses TRBV18 and TRBJ2-6, with no clear D. Germline CDR1 is KGHSH and CDR2 is LQKENI. This CDR3 spans 17 amino acids. V was trimmed by 1 base and J by 4 bases, leaving 14 bases between them. CDR3 in amino acids: CASSPQRAISGANVLTF. CDR3 bases: TGTGCCAGCTCACCACAGCGAGCTATATCGGGGGCCAACGTCCTGACTTTC.

The chain links TRBV30 to TRBJ2-7; TRBD1 matches at 9 bases. Germline CDR1 GTSNPN, CDR2 SVGIG (reference sequence). Unmatched junction bases numbered 9, after V lost 3 bases and J lost 6 bases. The CDR3 contains 14 residues. CDR3 protein: CAWRLTGTGPEQYF. The CDR3 DNA follows: TGTGCCTGGAGGTTAACCGGGACAGGGCCCGAGCAGTACTTC.

V is TRBV28 and J is TRBJ1-1, with unresolved D. Germline V gene lookup returns CDR1 MDHEN and CDR2 SYDVKM. This CDR3 region has 11 residues. Between the trimmed V and J ends, which lost 2 bases and 8 bases, there was a span of 6 bases. CDR3 DNA: TGTGCCAGCAGTTTAAACTGGGAAGCTTTCTTT. As protein: CASSLNWEAFF.

The V and J genes are TRBV6-1 and TRBJ2-7; D is perhaps TRBD2 (5 bases). The CDR3 covers 12 residues. Germline V gene lookup returns CDR1 MNHNS and CDR2 SASEGT. V dropped 7 bases and J dropped 3 bases, with 10 bases sitting between them. For the CDR3, the DNA is TGTGCCAGCAACCGAGAGGGCTACGAGCAGTACTTC. Protein product: CASNREGYEQYF.

This clone is a singleton in its sample. This sequence joins TRBV2 and TRBJ1-1, with D perhaps TRBD1 (5 bases). Germline values: CDR1 SNHLY, CDR2 FYNNEI. The germline V and J ends were trimmed by 8 bases and 0 bases, with 13 bases remaining between them. The CDR3 totals 14 residues. CDR3 sequence: CASCAQTVNTEAFF. As DNA, the CDR3 is TGTGCCAGCTGCGCCCAGACAGTGAACACTGAAGCTTTCTTT.

The chain combines TRBV19 with TRBJ2-7; 8 nucleotides match TRBD1. CDR1 and CDR2 from the germline V gene are LNHDA and SQIVND (reference sequence). The V and J ends lost 6 bases and 2 bases, in that order; junction bases with no gene match: 3. The CDR3 runs 13 residues. CDR3 in amino acids: CASRGTGTYEQYF. The CDR3 DNA is TGTGCCAGTAGGGGGACAGGAACCTACGAGCAGTACTTC.

The chain carries TRBV29-1 and TRBJ1-1, with 8 nucleotides matching TRBD1. V gave up 4 bases and J gave up 7 bases; unmatched junction bases: 5. This CDR3 contains 12 residues. The germline gives CDR1 SQVTM, CDR2 ANQGSEA. The CDR3 DNA reads as TGCAGCGTTGGGACAGGGAATGGTGAAGCTTTCTTT. Translating it yields CSVGTGNGEAFF.

The gene calls are TRBV6-1 and TRBJ2-7, with 9 bases fitting TRBD1. This CDR3 has 14 amino acids. The germline gives CDR1 MNHNS, CDR2 SASEGT. The V and J ends lost 4 bases and 6 bases, in that order; junction bases with no gene match: 7. Here the CDR3 reads CASSARDRVFEQYF. The CDR3 nucleotides are TGTGCCAGCAGTGCCCGGGACAGGGTATTCGAGCAGTACTTC.

This clone has a handful of counts. The V gene is TRBV21-1, the J gene TRBJ1-2. TRBV21-1 is marked as a pseudogene. This CDR3 is built from 18 residues. As DNA, the CDR3 is TGTGCCAGCAGCAAACCTTCCGGGGAGGTTGTAAGCAACTATGGCTACACCTTC. This sequence encodes CASSKPSGEVVSNYGYTF.

The V and J genes are TRBV5-6 and TRBJ2-2; possible D gene TRBD1, 5 bases. The CDR3 is 15 amino acids. Per the germline V gene, CDR1 is SGHDT and CDR2 is YYEEEE. Trimming took 0 bases from V and 4 from J, leaving 10 bases between them. The CDR3 DNA is TGTGCCAGCAGCTTGGGTGGACACCCCACCGGGGAGCTGTTTTTT. Encoded protein: CASSLGGHPTGELFF.

The chain links TRBV7-2 to TRBJ2-7, with 7 bases lining up with TRBD1. With 6 bases clipped from V and 2 bases from J, the junction kept 10 bases outside the gene matches. The CDR3 covers 15 residues. The germline V gene encodes CDR1 SGHTA and CDR2 FQGNSA. CDR3 region: CASSSEGGATYEQYF. The CDR3 DNA reads as TGTGCCAGCAGTTCCGAAGGGGGCGCAACCTACGAGCAGTACTTC.

The chain has TRBV29-1 and TRBJ1-1; perhaps TRBD1 as D (6 bases). Germline loops: CDR1 SQVTM, CDR2 ANQGSEA. The V end was cut by 4 bases, the J end by 6 bases, with 12 bases between. The CDR3 totals 12 residues. The DNA for the CDR3 is TGCAGCGTTGGTCGGGGGGCATCTGAAGCTTTCTTT. This sequence encodes CSVGRGASEAFF.

This rearrangement joins TRBV5-4 to TRBJ2-5; the D is unclear. The CDR3 loop spans 13 amino acids. The germline V gene encodes CDR1 SGHNT and CDR2 YYREEE (reference sequence). V was trimmed by 2 bases and J by 5 bases, leaving 10 bases between them. The CDR3 loop is CASSFGLTETQYF. In DNA form, the CDR3 reads TGTGCCAGCAGCTTCGGGTTGACGGAGACCCAGTACTTC.

The chain has TRBV27 and TRBJ1-6; tentatively, D is TRBD1 (6 bases). Trimming removed 7 bases from V and 10 bases from J, with 20 bases in between. Germline loops: CDR1 MNHEY, CDR2 SMNVEV (reference sequence). The CDR3 loop spans 15 amino acids. The chain's CDR3 is CASTQHSGVGSPLHF. As DNA, the CDR3 is TGTGCCAGCACCCAACACTCAGGGGTAGGCTCACCCCTCCACTTT.